This T cell receptor beta chain was identified in a study of T cell repertoires in cytomegalovirus infection. Study background: Public TCR beta signatures marked donors with CMV infection and the matching HLA.

V was clipped by 0 bases and J by 0 bases, with 9 bases between them. Per the germline V gene, CDR1 is SGHVS and CDR2 is FNYEAQ. The CDR3 consists of 17 residues. Study-wide results and limits: Within the response measured ex vivo, HLA-C-restricted CMV-specific TCR beta clonotypes were dominant.

MiXCR, run by TCRdb on the reads, gives a single entry per CDR3 protein. Of approximately 750,000 distinct CDR3 sequences listed, 35% were seen once; the top ten hold around 2.8%. This clonotype was seen ten or more times. No antigen is known for it. The chain carries TRBV7-6 and TRBJ2-6, with a possible D match to TRBD2 (6 bases). This TCR derives from a human donor in good health (CMV status not recorded). Some clones in this sample may be carry-over from other donors' samples. Material for sequencing was PBMCs. As DNA, the CDR3 is TGTGCCAGCAGCTTAGCGAACGGGGGCTCTGGGGCCAACGTCCTGACTTTC. Translating it yields CASSLANGGSGANVLTF.